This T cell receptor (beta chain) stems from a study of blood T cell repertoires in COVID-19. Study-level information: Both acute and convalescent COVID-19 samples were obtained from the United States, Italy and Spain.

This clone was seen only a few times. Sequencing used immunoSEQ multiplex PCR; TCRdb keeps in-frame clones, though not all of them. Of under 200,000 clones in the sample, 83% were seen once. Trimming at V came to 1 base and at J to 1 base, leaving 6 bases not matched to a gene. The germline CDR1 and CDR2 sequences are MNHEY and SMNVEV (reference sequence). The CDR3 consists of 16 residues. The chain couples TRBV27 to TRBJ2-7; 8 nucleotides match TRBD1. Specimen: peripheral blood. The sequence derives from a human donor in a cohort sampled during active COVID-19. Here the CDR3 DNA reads TGTGCCAGCAGTTTATACAAGGACAGGGCTTCCTACGAGCAGTACTTC. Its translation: CASSLYKDRASYEQYF.